This T cell receptor beta chain was profiled in a study of cytomegalovirus exposure and HLA in healthy donors. Across the study: Earlier results showed 117 million unique TCR beta sequences derived from approximately 180 million T cells.

The study ran its PCR with 60 Vbeta and 13 Jbeta primers. The table came from immunoSEQ multiplex PCR; TCRdb's copy has only in-frame clones and leaves some out. This sample yields approximately 190,000 clones, of which about 84% are seen a single time; 13% to 15% belongs to the top ten. General study points: In vitro assays verified that three CMV-associated chains recognized CMV antigens specifically.

This clone was picked up a small number of times. Its specificity is not known. V was trimmed by 4 bases and J by 7 bases, leaving 11 bases between them. The V gene's germline CDR1 is SGHDT and CDR2 YYEEEE. The CDR3 contains 13 residues. Donors consisted of healthy bone marrow donors. Input material: PBMCs. The receptor was derived from a woman aged 30 to 39 in good health and CMV-seropositive. The chain has TRBV5-6 and TRBJ1-4; D is possibly TRBD1 (5 bases). As DNA, the CDR3 is TGTGCCAGCAGCCCCGGGGGGGGTGAAAAACTGTTTTTT. This gives the protein CASSPGGGEKLFF. The full variable domain, rest sourced from reference TRBV5-6 and TRBJ1-4, is DAGVTQSPTHLIKTRGQQVTLRCSPKSGHDTVSWYQQALGQGPQFIFQYYEEEERQRGNFPDRFSGHQFPNYSSELNVNALLLGDSALYLCASSPGGGEKLFFGSGTQLSVL.